Shown below are 11 T cell receptor beta chains from a single sample sequenced in a study of regulatory T cells in long-lasting Graves disease. Time point: newly diagnosed GD, antithyroid drugs for less than 3 months. TCR sequences were obtained from RNA taken from PBMCs. With iRepertoire HTBI primers and Arm-PCR of CDR3 regions, TCR beta libraries were built. TCRdb reprocessed the multiplex PCR reads via MiXCR and lists one record per CDR3 protein. The sample yields about 540,000 distinct CDR3 sequences, less than 15% seen once. These records were also assigned to another study, of T cells in Graves' hyperthyroidism and ophthalmopathy.

Sequences were derived from peripheral blood mononuclear cells (PBMCs), sampled at new diagnosis, from a patient treated with antithyroid drugs. The receptors were sampled from a man under 40 with Graves disease.

Ten or more counts support this clonotype. This chain joins TRBV12-3 or TRBV12-4 and TRBJ1-1, with D possibly matching TRBD1 (6 bases). There are 14 residues in the CDR3. The V end was cut by 3 bases, the J end by 5 bases, with 13 bases between. CDR3 DNA sequence: TGTGCCAGCAGTTTTTGGGGAGGGGGTACTGAAGCTTTCTTT. It is translated as CASSFWGGGTEAFF.

The CDR3 protein is CASRIELGNEKLFF. CDR3 sequence (DNA): TGTGCCAGCCGGATCGAGCTGGGTAATGAAAAACTGTTTTTT. This chain connects TRBV6-1 to TRBJ1-4; D unclear. This CDR3 is built from 14 residues. V was shortened by 8 bases and J by 4 bases, with 14 bases between the two germline ends. The germline V gene encodes CDR1 MNHNS and CDR2 SASEGT.

The sample holds a few counts of this clonotype. The chain joins TRBV10-3 to TRBJ2-2; D is possibly TRBD2 (5 bases). CDR3 size: 12 residues. Germline V gene sequence: CDR1 ENHRY, CDR2 SYGVKD. Trimming took off 8 bases at V and 5 bases at J, with 9 bases between the two ends. CDR3 in amino acids: CAIRSGTGELFF. The CDR3 region has the DNA TGTGCCATCCGAAGCGGTACCGGGGAGCTGTTTTTT.

Of note for this clonotype: A much larger clone lies one base from this, so it may be a read error. The genes are TRBV2 and TRBJ2-7, with D maybe TRBD2 (5 bases). CDR3 length: 12 amino acids. Per the germline V gene, CDR1 is SNHLY and CDR2 is FYNNEI. V was shortened by 7 bases and J by 8 bases, with 15 bases between the two germline ends. The CDR3 reads CASTLMGAKQYF. CDR3 bases: TGTGCCAGCACCCTCATGGGAGCCAAGCAGTACTTC.

The gene calls are TRBV9 and TRBJ2-5; tentatively, D is TRBD1 (6 bases). In germline, CDR1 is SGDLS, CDR2 YYNGEE. This CDR3 region has 14 residues. Trimming pared 3 bases from V and 2 bases from J, leaving 11 bases between. Here the CDR3 DNA reads TGTGCCAGCAGCGGGGGACATCTTCAAGAGACCCAGTACTTC. Its translation: CASSGGHLQETQYF.

This clonotype was detected ten times or more. The chain is built from TRBV6-2 or TRBV6-3 and TRBJ1-1, with a weak D call TRBD1 (6 bases). The CDR3 is made up of 16 amino acids. V lost 0 bases and J 2 bases, leaving 13 bases between the germline ends. The germline gives CDR1 MNHEY, CDR2 SVGEGT. The CDR3 bases are TGTGCCAGCAGTTACTCGATAGGGGGGCTCAACACTGAAGCTTTCTTT. It specifies CASSYSIGGLNTEAFF.

A word on this clonotype: At one boundary the junction diverges from the germline segment, which might be a read error. The chain is built from TRBV12-3 or TRBV12-4 and TRBJ2-3; the match to TRBD2 covers 15 bases. The CDR3 runs 19 residues. CDR3 coding DNA: TGTGTCAGCAGTTTATGGGGACTAGCGGGAGGACCAACAGCAGATACGCAGTATTTT. The encoded protein is CVSSLWGLAGGPTADTQYF.

The sample holds a few counts of this clonotype. The chain recombines TRBV12-3 or TRBV12-4 with TRBJ1-2; no reliable D call. Trimming removed 5 bases from V and 4 bases from J, with 11 bases in between. The CDR3 sequence is 13 residues long. The DNA of the CDR3 is TGTGCCAGCAGTATCGGAGTCTTCTATGGCTACACCTTC. This sequence encodes CASSIGVFYGYTF.

About this clonotype: A much bigger clone sits one base away, suggesting this may be a read error. In nucleotides, the CDR3 is TGCAATGCTAGCGGGGCTAGCGGGAGTAATGAGCAGTTCTTC. It translates to CNASGASGSNEQFF. This chain links TRBV20-1 with TRBJ2-1; 10 bases are shared with TRBD2. The CDR3 has 14 residues. CDR1 and CDR2 from the germline V gene are DFQATT and SNEGSKA (reference sequence).

The V and J genes are TRBV5-1 and TRBJ2-7, with 8 positions matching TRBD1. The CDR3 contains 15 residues. In germline, CDR1 is SGHRS, CDR2 YFSETQ. V lost 4 bases, J lost 3 bases, and 9 bases stayed unmatched. CDR3 coding DNA: TGCGCCAGCAGCCCGGCGGACAGGGTGGTCTACGAGCAGTACTTC. It specifies CASSPADRVVYEQYF.

The rearrangement uses TRBV20-1 and TRBJ1-2; TRBD1 agrees at 9 bases. CDR3 size: 14 residues. CDR1 is DFQATT, CDR2 SNEGSKA, per germline (reference sequence). V lost 4 bases, J lost 6 bases, and 9 bases stayed unmatched. As DNA, the CDR3 is TGCAGTGCTACCTCGGGACAGGGCCATCATGGCTACACCTTC. Its protein product is CSATSGQGHHGYTF.